The 27 T cell receptor beta chains below were found in one sample sequenced in a study of response to subunit inactivated influenza vaccine. TCRdb ran MiXCR on the RT-PCR reads and lists one entry per CDR3 protein. This sample has approximately 520,000 distinct CDR3 sequences, with about 25% found just once. The sequenced sample was CD4+ T cells sorted from PBMCs, obtained approximately 5 days after vaccination. These receptors all stem from a man aged 45-65 years who received an inactivated influenza vaccine.

The chain uses TRBV5-1 and TRBJ2-7; 13 bases match TRBD2. Germline-derived CDR1 and CDR2 are SGHRS and YFSETQ. The CDR3 totals 14 residues. Germline trimming cut 4 bases from V and 3 bases from J; bases unmatched to any gene: 1. Here the CDR3 reads CASSGTSGIYEQYF. DNA of the CDR3: TGCGCCAGCAGCGGGACTAGCGGGATCTACGAGCAGTACTTC.

The chain carries TRBV27 and TRBJ1-2; D is undetermined. CDR1 and CDR2 (germline): MNHEY, SMNVEV (reference sequence). This CDR3 spans 14 amino acids. Trimming removed 5 bases at V and 2 bases at J, with 12 bases between. The CDR3 bases are TGTGCCAGCAGTCCAAACGGGGAGAACTATGGCTACACCTTC. Protein product: CASSPNGENYGYTF.

This clonotype occurred a few times. The chain couples TRBV7-2 to TRBJ1-4; a weak D match, TRBD1 (5 bases). This CDR3 contains 14 residues. Trimming took 6 bases from V and 4 from J, leaving 12 bases between them. Germline V gene lookup returns CDR1 SGHTA and CDR2 FQGNSA. The CDR3 bases are TGTGCCAGCAGGCGGGGGGTATTTAATGAAAAACTGTTTTTT. This gives the protein CASRRGVFNEKLFF.

This clonotype was observed a handful of times. This rearrangement joins TRBV12-3 or TRBV12-4 to TRBJ2-5, with 7 bases lining up with TRBD2. CDR3 size: 14 residues. Trimming cost V 4 bases and J 4 bases; bases outside gene matches: 6. The CDR3 spells CASSSLGRGETQYF. For the CDR3, the DNA is TGTGCCAGCAGTTCTCTGGGGAGGGGAGAGACCCAGTACTTC.

V usage is TRBV20-1 and J usage is TRBJ2-7; unclear D gene. This CDR3 contains 12 residues. Deletions cut 3 bases from V and 4 bases from J, with 10 bases between. CDR1 and CDR2 (germline): DFQATT, SNEGSKA (reference sequence). CDR3 nucleotides: TGCAGTGCTAGGAACGGAATTTACGAGCAGTACTTC. The encoded protein is CSARNGIYEQYF.

This clonotype was found many times. This chain connects TRBV18 to TRBJ2-1; TRBD2 might be the D (6 bases). Trimming cost V 2 bases and J 5 bases, with 19 bases left between them. In germline, CDR1 is KGHSH, CDR2 LQKENI. This CDR3 comprises 17 residues. CDR3 sequence reads: CASSPMAGSAGNNEQFF. The CDR3, as DNA: TGTGCCAGCTCACCAATGGCTGGCTCGGCGGGAAACAATGAGCAGTTCTTC.

The chain recombines TRBV6-1 with TRBJ2-3; 16 bases agree with TRBD2. V lost 5 bases and J lost 6; bases outside the gene matches: 8. The CDR3 has 17 amino acids. Germline CDR1 and CDR2: MNHNS and SASEGT. For the CDR3, the DNA is TGTGCCAGCAGTCCCCAGGGACTAGCGGGGGGGCGGGATACGCAGTATTTT. This translates into CASSPQGLAGGRDTQYF.

The rearrangement uses TRBV7-2 and TRBJ2-5; 7 bases match TRBD1. Per germline, CDR1 SGHTA and CDR2 FQGNSA. Losses at the gene ends were 3 bases for V and 7 bases for J; bases not matched to a gene: 8. The CDR3 length is 14 residues. CDR3 nucleotide sequence: TGTGCCAGCAGCTTTGGGACAGTCTCGGGGACCCAGTACTTC. It specifies CASSFGTVSGTQYF.

This clonotype has at least ten counts. The gene calls are TRBV5-6 and TRBJ2-5; D is ambiguous. The V end was cut by 2 bases, the J end by 0 bases, with 5 bases between. This CDR3 region has 13 residues. Germline values: CDR1 SGHDT, CDR2 YYEEEE. CDR3 DNA: TGTGCCAGCAGCTTTCAGAACCAAGAGACCCAGTACTTC. Protein: CASSFQNQETQYF.

The chain recombines TRBV27 with TRBJ1-6; tentative D call: TRBD1 (6 bases). The CDR3 covers 14 residues. The germline V gene encodes CDR1 MNHEY and CDR2 SMNVEV (reference sequence). V lost 4 bases, J lost 6 bases, and 10 bases lay in between. The CDR3 sequence is CASSSQGPNSPLHF. CDR3 coding DNA: TGTGCCAGCAGTTCGCAGGGGCCTAATTCACCCCTCCACTTT.

This clonotype has a handful of counts. This chain uses TRBV7-9 with TRBJ1-3, with D perhaps matching TRBD1 (5 bases). This CDR3 has 16 amino acids. Per the germline V gene, CDR1 is SEHNR and CDR2 is FQNEAQ (reference sequence). V lost 1 base and J 4 bases, leaving 14 bases between the germline ends. CDR3 sequence (DNA): TGTGCCAGCAGCTTAGACACAGGATTTGCGGGAAACACCATATATTTT. As protein: CASSLDTGFAGNTIYF.

Ten or more counts support this clonotype. The rearrangement uses TRBV6-2 or TRBV6-3 and TRBJ1-1, with D unclear. The V end was cut by 2 bases, the J end by 0 bases, with 7 bases between. The V gene's germline CDR1 is MNHEY and CDR2 SVGEGT. This CDR3 is 14 amino acids long. The CDR3 here is CASSYGRMNTEAFF. CDR3 sequence (DNA): TGTGCCAGCAGTTACGGGAGGATGAACACTGAAGCTTTCTTT.

A few counts support this clonotype. The chain employs TRBV6-5 and TRBJ2-7; maybe TRBD1 (5 bases). CDR1 is MNHEY, CDR2 SVGAGI, per germline. This CDR3 has 13 amino acids. V was shortened by 6 bases and J by 0 bases, with 9 bases between the two germline ends. Here the CDR3 reads CASSYRSSYEQYF. The CDR3 DNA is TGTGCCAGCAGCTACAGGAGCTCCTACGAGCAGTACTTC.

Only a few counts were recorded for this clonotype. This chain connects TRBV5-1 to TRBJ2-7; D gene uncertain. The CDR3 runs to 13 residues. Germline CDR1 is SGHRS and CDR2 is YFSETQ. The V end was cut by 3 bases, the J end by 5 bases, with 12 bases between. CDR3 DNA: TGCGCCAGCAGCTCCCCTACGTGGGACGAGCAGTACTTC. Its protein is CASSSPTWDEQYF. Variable domain in full (rest from reference TRBV5-1 and TRBJ2-7): KAGVTQTPRYLIKTRGQQVTLSCSPISGHRSVSWYQQTPGQGLQFLFEYFSETQRNKGNFPGRFSGRQFSNSRSEMNVSTLELGDSALYLCASSSPTWDEQYFGPGTRLTVT.

The sample holds a few counts of this clonotype. This chain links TRBV4-3 with TRBJ2-3; 7 nucleotides align to TRBD2. The junction had 6 bases not matched to a gene; V was cut back by 3 bases and J by 0 bases. The CDR3 spans 16 residues. CDR1 is LGHNA and CDR2 is YSLEER in the germline V gene. The CDR3 DNA is TGCGCCAGCAGCCAGGGGAGGGCGCAGAGCACAGATACGCAGTATTTT. This encodes CASSQGRAQSTDTQYF.

This clonotype came up a few times. J is TRBJ2-1 and V is TRBV6-5; D may be TRBD1 or TRBD2 (5 bases each). The CDR3 has 15 amino acids. Trimming removed 0 bases at V and 4 bases at J, with 10 bases between. CDR1 is MNHEY, CDR2 SVGAGI, per germline. The DNA for the CDR3 is TGTGCCAGCAGTTACTCGGGACGGAATTACAATGAGCAGTTCTTC. This encodes CASSYSGRNYNEQFF.

The V gene is TRBV7-8, the J gene TRBJ2-7; tentatively, D is TRBD1 (5 bases). Germline V gives CDR1 SGHVS, CDR2 FQNEAQ. This CDR3 is built from 16 residues. V shed 5 bases and J shed 0 bases, with 17 bases lying between them. The CDR3 bases are TGTGCCAGCAGCCCAGGGATAAAGCCACTCTCCTACGAGCAGTACTTC. Translating it yields CASSPGIKPLSYEQYF.

The chain employs TRBV12-3 or TRBV12-4 and TRBJ1-1; 7 bases are a match to TRBD1. The J segment lost 3 bases and the V segment lost 7 bases, leaving 5 bases of the junction unmatched. The CDR3 loop spans 13 amino acids. CDR3 coding DNA: TGTGCCAGCATAGAGGGGGCGGACACTGAAGCTTTCTTT. This translates into CASIEGADTEAFF.

This clonotype was seen more than once but under ten times. V is TRBV21-1 and J is TRBJ2-3; the D segment call TRBD2 is taken from the table without a DNA check. TRBV21-1 is described as a pseudogene. The CDR3 length is 17 residues. This CDR3 reads CASRGTDGTSSPDTQYF. The CDR3, as DNA: TGTGCCAGCAGGGGAACAGACGGGACTAGCAGCCCAGATACGCAGTATTTT.

This clonotype was counted once. The V gene is TRBV5-1, the J gene TRBJ2-5, with D tentatively TRBD2 (5 bases). The V end was cut by 0 bases, the J end by 7 bases, with 13 bases between. The CDR3 is made up of 14 amino acids. Germline lookup yields CDR1 SGHRS and CDR2 YFSETQ. The CDR3 DNA sequence: TGCGCCAGCAGCTTGGCCGGGTCCCGGGGGACCCAGTACTTC. It translates to CASSLAGSRGTQYF.

This clonotype has a handful of counts. The V gene is TRBV10-1, the J gene TRBJ2-7; D possibly corresponds to TRBD1 (5 bases). The V gene's germline CDR1 is WNHNN and CDR2 SYGVQD (reference sequence). V lost 5 bases to trimming and J lost 6 bases, with 11 bases between them. The CDR3 sequence is 12 residues long. The CDR3 nucleotides are TGCGCCAGCAGTCCTGACCAGGGCGAGCAGTACTTC. Encoded protein: CASSPDQGEQYF.

The CDR3 bases are TGTGCCAGCAGTAGGGGGACAGGGGCCATTCAGTACTTC. Amino acids: CASSRGTGAIQYF. The rearrangement joins TRBV6-6 to TRBJ2-4; 10 bases are a match to TRBD1. Germline V gene lookup returns CDR1 MNHNY and CDR2 SVGAGI (reference sequence). The CDR3 runs to 13 residues. Losses at the gene ends were 5 bases for V and 9 bases for J; bases not matched to a gene: 4.

J is TRBJ2-3 and V is TRBV27, with D tentatively TRBD1 or TRBD2 (6 bases each). V dropped 5 bases and J dropped 3 bases, with 24 bases sitting between them. Germline lookup yields CDR1 MNHEY and CDR2 SMNVEV (reference sequence). The CDR3 sequence is 18 residues long. For the CDR3, the DNA is TGTGCCAGCAGTCCAGATTTCGGGGGCAGGGCCGTGACAGATACGCAGTATTTT. As protein: CASSPDFGGRAVTDTQYF.

V usage is TRBV20-1 and J usage is TRBJ2-3; tentative D call: TRBD2 (6 bases). CDR3 length equals 14 residues. Germline V CDR1 and CDR2: DFQATT, SNEGSKA (reference sequence). V dropped 3 bases and J dropped 4 bases, with 14 bases sitting between them. CDR3 sequence (DNA): TGCAGTGCTAGTGTCGGGACTGGGGCAGATACGCAGTATTTT. It codes for CSASVGTGADTQYF.

This chain connects TRBV28 to TRBJ2-5, with 7 bases fitting TRBD1. The length of the CDR3 is 15 residues. Losses at the gene ends were 5 bases for V and 5 bases for J; bases not matched to a gene: 11. Germline values: CDR1 MDHEN, CDR2 SYDVKM. CDR3 sequence reads: CASSLPQGSGETQYF. CDR3 nucleotide sequence: TGTGCCAGCAGTCTCCCACAGGGGTCAGGGGAGACCCAGTACTTC.

This clonotype was seen a handful of times. The chain recombines TRBV6-5 with TRBJ2-2, with 9 bases identical to TRBD2. Germline CDR1 is MNHEY and CDR2 is SVGAGI. Trimming cost V 0 bases and J 1 base; bases outside gene matches: 6. CDR3 size: 18 residues. The CDR3 DNA reads as TGTGCCAGCAGTTACTCGAGTAGCGGGGGCCTGAACACCGGGGAGCTGTTTTTT. This encodes CASSYSSSGGLNTGELFF.

This clonotype was detected only a few times. The rearrangement joins TRBV9 to TRBJ2-1; D call uncertain. Trimming removed 4 bases at V and 9 bases at J, with 14 bases between. CDR1 is SGDLS and CDR2 is YYNGEE in the germline V gene. CDR3 length equals 13 residues. The CDR3 reads CASSILEKGEQFF. The CDR3 nucleotides read TGTGCCAGCAGCATCCTCGAGAAGGGTGAGCAGTTCTTC.